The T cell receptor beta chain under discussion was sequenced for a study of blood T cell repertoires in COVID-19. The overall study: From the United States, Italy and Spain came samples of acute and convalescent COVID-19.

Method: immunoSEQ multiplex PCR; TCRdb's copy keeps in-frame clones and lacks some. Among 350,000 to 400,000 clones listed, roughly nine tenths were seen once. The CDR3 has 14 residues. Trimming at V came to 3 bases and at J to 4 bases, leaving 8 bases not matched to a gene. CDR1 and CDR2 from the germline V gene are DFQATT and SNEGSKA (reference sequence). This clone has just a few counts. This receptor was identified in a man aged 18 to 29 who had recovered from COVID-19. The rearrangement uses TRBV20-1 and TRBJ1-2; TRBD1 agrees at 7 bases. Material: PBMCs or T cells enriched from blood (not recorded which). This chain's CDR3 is CSASEGGGGYGYTF. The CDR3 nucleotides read TGCAGTGCTAGTGAAGGAGGGGGCGGCTATGGCTACACCTTC.